Reported below is one T cell receptor beta chain. Its antigen is unidentified. CDR3 length: 15 residues. V shed 5 bases and J shed 1 base, with 14 bases lying between them. Germline V gene lookup returns CDR1 SGHTA and CDR2 FQGNSA. This entry is derived from a study of graft-versus-host responses after intestinal transplantation. At the level of the study: Recipients had transplants, and these were multivisceral, liver-intestinal, or isolated intestinal. Findings of the study overall: Declines in HvG clones occurring early post-transplant were associated with peak circulating GvH clone levels. Within allografts, high graft-versus-host to host-versus-graft clonal ratios were seen among patients with graft-donor T cell macrochimerism. GvH clonotypes were identified within recipient marrow, with a subset emerging first in ileum or blood.

The authors processed graft tissue to release intraepithelial and lamina propria lymphocytes. Produced via immunoSEQ multiplex PCR; TCRdb's table is partial and in-frame only. The data contain around 15,000 clones, roughly three fifths of them singletons. This receptor was identified in a human patient who received an intestinal transplant, so some T cells may come from the graft donor. The chain couples TRBV7-2 to TRBJ1-1; D ambiguous. Sequenced material: ileum tissue, taken 524 days after transplant. The CDR3 region has the DNA TGTGCCAGCAGCCACAACCCGGGGTCGAACACTGAAGCTTTCTTT. Translating it yields CASSHNPGSNTEAFF.